This passage covers 5 T cell receptor beta chains from one sample sequenced in a study of T cell changes during pregnancy in multiple sclerosis. TCRdb's copy holds only in-frame clones and misses some; the assay was immunoSEQ multiplex PCR. The table records 60,000 or so clones, about 91% of them present only once. The material was peripheral blood, obtained before pregnancy. These TCRs come from a female donor with multiple sclerosis, enrolled in a pregnancy study.

V gene TRBV7-2 combines with J gene TRBJ2-7; D is uncertain. The CDR3 runs to 14 residues. Deletions cut 3 bases from V and 0 bases from J, with 9 bases between. Germline CDR1 SGHTA, CDR2 FQGNSA. In nucleotides, the CDR3 is TGTGCCAGCAGCTTGGCAGGCTTCTCCTACGAGCAGTACTTC. Residues: CASSLAGFSYEQYF. The variable domain in full, with the rest retrieved from reference TRBV7-2 and TRBJ2-7, is GAGVSQSPSNKVTEKGKDVELRCDPISGHTALYWYRQSLGQGLEFLIYFQGNSAPDKSGLPSDRFSAERTGGSVSTLTIQRTQQEDSAVYLCASSLAGFSYEQYFGPGTRLTVT.

The V gene is TRBV5-4, the J gene TRBJ1-2, with 8 bases aligning to TRBD1. Germline V gene lookup returns CDR1 SGHNT and CDR2 YYREEE (reference sequence). J lost 7 bases, V lost 4 bases, and 6 bases had no gene match. The CDR3 totals 13 residues. The CDR3 is CASSQAGGGGYTF. Here the CDR3 DNA reads TGTGCCAGCAGCCAGGCAGGGGGCGGTGGCTACACCTTC. The variable domain in full, completed from reference TRBV5-4 and TRBJ1-2, reads ETGVTQSPTHLIKTRGQQVTLRCSSQSGHNTVSWYQQALGQGPQFIFQYYREEENGRGNFPPRFSGLQFPNYSSELNVNALELDDSALYLCASSQAGGGGYTFGSGTRLTVV.

The V call is TRBV7-9, the J call TRBJ2-7; TRBD1 aligns across 7 bases. The CDR3 loop spans 15 amino acids. The J segment lost 4 bases and the V segment lost 4 bases, leaving 10 bases of the junction unmatched. Germline CDR1 is SEHNR and CDR2 is FQNEAQ (reference sequence). CDR3 coding DNA: TGTGCCAGCAGCTCACTACAGGGGATTCTATACGAGCAGTACTTC. It encodes CASSSLQGILYEQYF.

The chain links TRBV4-3 to TRBJ1-4, with 10 bases fitting TRBD1. CDR1 is LGHNA and CDR2 is YSLEER in the germline V gene. There are 18 residues in the CDR3. With 0 bases clipped from V and 7 bases from J, the junction kept 11 bases outside the gene matches. DNA for the CDR3: TGCGCCAGCAGCCAAGAACCGTACCCGGGACAGGGGAGTGAAAAACTGTTTTTT. It specifies CASSQEPYPGQGSEKLFF.

This chain uses TRBV20-1 with TRBJ2-1; D not certain. CDR3 length: 10 amino acids. The V gene's germline CDR1 is DFQATT and CDR2 SNEGSKA (reference sequence). V dropped 3 bases and J dropped 10 bases, with 7 bases sitting between them. CDR3 residues: CSARAEEQFF. Written as DNA, the CDR3 is TGCAGTGCTAGGGCCGAAGAGCAGTTCTTC.